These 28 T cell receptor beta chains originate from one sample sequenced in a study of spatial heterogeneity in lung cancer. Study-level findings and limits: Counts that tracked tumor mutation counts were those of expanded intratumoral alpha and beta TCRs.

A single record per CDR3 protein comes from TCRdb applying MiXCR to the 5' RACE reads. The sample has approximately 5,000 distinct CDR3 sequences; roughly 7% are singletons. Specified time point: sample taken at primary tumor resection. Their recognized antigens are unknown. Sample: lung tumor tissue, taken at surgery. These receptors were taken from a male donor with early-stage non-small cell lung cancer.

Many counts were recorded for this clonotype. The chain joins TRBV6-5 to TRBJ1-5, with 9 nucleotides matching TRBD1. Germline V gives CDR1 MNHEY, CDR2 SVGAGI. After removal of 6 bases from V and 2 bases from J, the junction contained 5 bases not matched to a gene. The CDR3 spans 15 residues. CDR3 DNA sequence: TGTGCCAGCAGCCAACAGGGGGCCGGCAATCAGCCCCAGCATTTT. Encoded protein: CASSQQGAGNQPQHF.

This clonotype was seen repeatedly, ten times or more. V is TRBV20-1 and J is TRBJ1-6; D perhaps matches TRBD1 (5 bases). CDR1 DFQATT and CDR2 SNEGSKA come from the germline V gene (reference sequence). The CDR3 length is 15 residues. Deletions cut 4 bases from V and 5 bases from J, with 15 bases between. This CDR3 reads CSATSGTSHNSPLHF. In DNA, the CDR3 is TGCAGTGCTACATCCGGGACGTCACATAATTCACCCCTCCACTTT.

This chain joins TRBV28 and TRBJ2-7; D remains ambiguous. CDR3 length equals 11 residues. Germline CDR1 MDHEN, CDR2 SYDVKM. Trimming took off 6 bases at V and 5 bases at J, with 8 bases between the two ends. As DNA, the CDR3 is TGTGCCAGCAGCTTTTTTAACGAGCAGTACTTC. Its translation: CASSFFNEQYF.

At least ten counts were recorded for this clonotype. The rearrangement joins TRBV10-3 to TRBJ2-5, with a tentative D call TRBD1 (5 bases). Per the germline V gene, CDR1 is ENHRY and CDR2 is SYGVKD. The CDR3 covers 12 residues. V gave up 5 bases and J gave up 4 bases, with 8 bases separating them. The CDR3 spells CAISPGRETQYF. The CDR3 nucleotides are TGTGCCATCAGTCCAGGGCGAGAGACCCAGTACTTC.

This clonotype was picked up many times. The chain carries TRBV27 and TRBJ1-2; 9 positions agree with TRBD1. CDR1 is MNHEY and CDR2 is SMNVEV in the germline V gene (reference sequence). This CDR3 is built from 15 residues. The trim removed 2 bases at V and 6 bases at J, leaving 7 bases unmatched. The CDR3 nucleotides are TGTGCCAGCAGTTTAATCGCCGGGACAGGGAATGGCTACACCTTC. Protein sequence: CASSLIAGTGNGYTF.

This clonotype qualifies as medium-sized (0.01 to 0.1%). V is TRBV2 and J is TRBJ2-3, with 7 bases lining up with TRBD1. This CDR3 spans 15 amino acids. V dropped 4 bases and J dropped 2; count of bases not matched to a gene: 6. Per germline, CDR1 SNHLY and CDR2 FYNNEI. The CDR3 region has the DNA TGTGCCAGCAGTGGGGGACAGCGGAACACAGATACGCAGTATTTT. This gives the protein CASSGGQRNTDTQYF.

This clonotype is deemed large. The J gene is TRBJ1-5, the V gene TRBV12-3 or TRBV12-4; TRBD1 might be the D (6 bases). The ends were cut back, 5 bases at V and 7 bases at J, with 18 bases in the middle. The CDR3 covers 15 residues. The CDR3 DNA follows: TGTGCCAGCAGTCGCAATCTCCCAGGGGACCAGCCCCAGCATTTT. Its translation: CASSRNLPGDQPQHF.

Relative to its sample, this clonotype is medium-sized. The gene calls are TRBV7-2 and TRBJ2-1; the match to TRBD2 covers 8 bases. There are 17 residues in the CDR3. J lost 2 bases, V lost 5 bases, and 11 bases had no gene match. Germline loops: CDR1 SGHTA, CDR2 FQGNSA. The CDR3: CASSLQSGAGAYNEQFF. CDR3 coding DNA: TGTGCCAGCAGCCTCCAGAGCGGAGCGGGAGCCTACAATGAGCAGTTCTTC. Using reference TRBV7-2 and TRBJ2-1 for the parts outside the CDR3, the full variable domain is GAGVSQSPSNKVTEKGKDVELRCDPISGHTALYWYRQSLGQGLEFLIYFQGNSAPDKSGLPSDRFSAERTGGSVSTLTIQRTQQEDSAVYLCASSLQSGAGAYNEQFFGPGTRLTVL.

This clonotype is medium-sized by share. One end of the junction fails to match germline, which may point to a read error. The CDR3 protein is CSASGNTIYF. CDR3 DNA sequence: TGCAGCGCTAGTGGAAACACCATATATTTT. The chain links TRBV20-1 to TRBJ1-3; D call uncertain. This CDR3 has 10 residues. In germline, CDR1 is DFQATT, CDR2 SNEGSKA (reference sequence).

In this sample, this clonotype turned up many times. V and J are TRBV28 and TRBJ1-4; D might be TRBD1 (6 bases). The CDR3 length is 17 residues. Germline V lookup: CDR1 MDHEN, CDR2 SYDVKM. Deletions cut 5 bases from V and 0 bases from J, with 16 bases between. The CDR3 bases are TGTGCCAGCAGTCCGATGTGGGGGGCAACAACTAATGAAAAACTGTTTTTT. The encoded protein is CASSPMWGATTNEKLFF.

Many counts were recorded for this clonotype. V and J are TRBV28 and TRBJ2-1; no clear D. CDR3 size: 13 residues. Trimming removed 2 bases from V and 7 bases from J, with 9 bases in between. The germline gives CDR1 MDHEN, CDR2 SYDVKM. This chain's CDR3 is CASSLPRINEQFF. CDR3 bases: TGTGCCAGCAGTTTACCTAGGATAAATGAGCAGTTCTTC.

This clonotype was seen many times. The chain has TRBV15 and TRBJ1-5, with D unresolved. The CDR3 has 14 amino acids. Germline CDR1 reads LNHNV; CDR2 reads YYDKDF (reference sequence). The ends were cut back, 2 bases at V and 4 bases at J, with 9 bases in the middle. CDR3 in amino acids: CATSRYRMNQPQHF. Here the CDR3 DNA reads TGTGCCACCAGCAGATATAGGATGAATCAGCCCCAGCATTTT.

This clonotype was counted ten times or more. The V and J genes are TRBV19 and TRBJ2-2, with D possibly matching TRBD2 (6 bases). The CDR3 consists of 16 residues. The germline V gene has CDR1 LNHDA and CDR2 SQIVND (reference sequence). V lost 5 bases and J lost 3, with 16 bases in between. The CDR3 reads CASSFRGLPHTGELFF. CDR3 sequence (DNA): TGTGCCAGTAGTTTTCGTGGACTACCCCACACCGGGGAGCTGTTTTTT.

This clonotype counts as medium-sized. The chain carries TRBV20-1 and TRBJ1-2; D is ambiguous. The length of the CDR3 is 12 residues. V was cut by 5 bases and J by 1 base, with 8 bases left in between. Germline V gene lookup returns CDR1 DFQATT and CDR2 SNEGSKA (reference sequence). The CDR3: CSASLFNYGYTF. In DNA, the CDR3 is TGCAGTGCTTCCCTTTTTAACTATGGCTACACCTTC.

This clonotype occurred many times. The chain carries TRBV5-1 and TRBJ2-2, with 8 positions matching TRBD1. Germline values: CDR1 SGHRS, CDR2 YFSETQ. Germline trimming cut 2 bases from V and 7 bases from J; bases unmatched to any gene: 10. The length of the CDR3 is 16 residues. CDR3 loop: CASSLQTGQAIGELFF. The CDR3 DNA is TGCGCCAGCAGCTTACAGACGGGACAGGCTATCGGGGAGCTGTTTTTT.

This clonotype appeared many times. The CDR3 protein is CASSSAGAGTEAFF. CDR3 DNA: TGTGCCAGCAGCTCTGCGGGGGCAGGGACTGAAGCTTTCTTT. V gene TRBV7-2 combines with J gene TRBJ1-1; D may be TRBD1 (6 bases). Per germline, CDR1 SGHTA and CDR2 FQGNSA. The CDR3 is 14 amino acids. The V and J ends lost 4 bases and 5 bases respectively, with 14 bases between them. Using reference TRBV7-2 and TRBJ1-1 for the parts outside the CDR3, the full variable domain is GAGVSQSPSNKVTEKGKDVELRCDPISGHTALYWYRQSLGQGLEFLIYFQGNSAPDKSGLPSDRFSAERTGGSVSTLTIQRTQQEDSAVYLCASSSAGAGTEAFFGQGTRLTVV.

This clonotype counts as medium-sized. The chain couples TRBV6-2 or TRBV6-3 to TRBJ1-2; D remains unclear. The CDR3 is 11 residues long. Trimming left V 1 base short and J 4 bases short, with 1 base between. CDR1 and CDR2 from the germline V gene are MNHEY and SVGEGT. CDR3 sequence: CASSYFYGYTF. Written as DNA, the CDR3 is TGTGCCAGCAGTTACTTCTATGGCTACACCTTC.

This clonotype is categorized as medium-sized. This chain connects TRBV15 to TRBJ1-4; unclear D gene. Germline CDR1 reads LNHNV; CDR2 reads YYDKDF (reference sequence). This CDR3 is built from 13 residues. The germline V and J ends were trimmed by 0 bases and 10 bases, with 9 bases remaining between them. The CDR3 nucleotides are TGTGCCACCAGCAGAGACCGAATCGGAAAACTGTTTTTT. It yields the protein CATSRDRIGKLFF.

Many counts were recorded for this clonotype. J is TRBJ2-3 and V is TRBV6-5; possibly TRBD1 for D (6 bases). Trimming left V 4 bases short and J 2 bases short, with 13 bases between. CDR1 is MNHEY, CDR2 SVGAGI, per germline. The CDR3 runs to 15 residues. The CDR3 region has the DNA TGTGCCAGCAGTTCCCCCGGACAGCCCACAGATACGCAGTATTTT. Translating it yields CASSSPGQPTDTQYF.

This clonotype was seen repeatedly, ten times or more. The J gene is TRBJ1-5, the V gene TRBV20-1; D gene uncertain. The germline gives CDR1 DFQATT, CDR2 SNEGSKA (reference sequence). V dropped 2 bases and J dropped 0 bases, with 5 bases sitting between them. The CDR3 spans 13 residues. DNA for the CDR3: TGCAGTGCTAGATCCCTTAGCAATCAGCCCCAGCATTTT. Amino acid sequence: CSARSLSNQPQHF.

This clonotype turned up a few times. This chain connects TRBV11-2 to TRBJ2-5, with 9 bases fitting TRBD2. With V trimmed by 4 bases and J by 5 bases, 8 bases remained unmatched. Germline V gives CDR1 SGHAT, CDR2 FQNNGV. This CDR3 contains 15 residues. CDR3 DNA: TGTGCCAGCAGCTCCTTAGCGGGAGTGGGGGAGACCCAGTACTTC. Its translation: CASSSLAGVGETQYF.

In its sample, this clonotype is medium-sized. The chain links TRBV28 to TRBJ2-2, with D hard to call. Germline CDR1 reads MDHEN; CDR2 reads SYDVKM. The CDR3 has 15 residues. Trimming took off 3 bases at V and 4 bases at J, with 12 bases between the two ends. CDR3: CASSFSPSTTGELFF. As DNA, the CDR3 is TGTGCCAGCAGTTTTTCCCCGAGCACCACCGGGGAGCTGTTTTTT.

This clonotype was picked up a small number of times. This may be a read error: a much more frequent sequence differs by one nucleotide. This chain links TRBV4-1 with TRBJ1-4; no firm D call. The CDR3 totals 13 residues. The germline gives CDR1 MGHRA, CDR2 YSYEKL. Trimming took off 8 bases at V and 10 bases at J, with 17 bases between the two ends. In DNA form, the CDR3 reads TGCGCCAGCGGCCCTCGGACGCAAGGAAAACTGTTTTTT. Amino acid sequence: CASGPRTQGKLFF.

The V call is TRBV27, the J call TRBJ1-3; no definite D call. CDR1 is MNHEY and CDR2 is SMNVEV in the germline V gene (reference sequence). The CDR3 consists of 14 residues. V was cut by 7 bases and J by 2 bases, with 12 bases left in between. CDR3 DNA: TGTGCCAGCACTAAGATCCCGCCTGGAAACACCATATATTTT. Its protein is CASTKIPPGNTIYF.

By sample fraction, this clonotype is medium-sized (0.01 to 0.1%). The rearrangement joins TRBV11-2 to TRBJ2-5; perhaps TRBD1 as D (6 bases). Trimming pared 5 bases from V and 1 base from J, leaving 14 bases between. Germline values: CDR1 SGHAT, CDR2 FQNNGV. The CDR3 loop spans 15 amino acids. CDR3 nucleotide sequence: TGTGCCAGCAGCCCCCAGGGGATGAGCCAAGAGACCCAGTACTTC. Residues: CASSPQGMSQETQYF.

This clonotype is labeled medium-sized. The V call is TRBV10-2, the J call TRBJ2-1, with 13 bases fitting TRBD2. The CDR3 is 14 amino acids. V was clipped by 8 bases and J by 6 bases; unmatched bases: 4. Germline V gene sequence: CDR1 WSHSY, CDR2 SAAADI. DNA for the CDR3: TGCGCCAGCCGAACTAGCGGGGGGGCCAATGAGCAGTTCTTC. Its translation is CASRTSGGANEQFF.

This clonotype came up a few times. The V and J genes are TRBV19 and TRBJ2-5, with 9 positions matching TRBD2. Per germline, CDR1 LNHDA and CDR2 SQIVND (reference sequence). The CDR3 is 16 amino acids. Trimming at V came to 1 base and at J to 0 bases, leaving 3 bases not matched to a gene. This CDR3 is CASSIGLAAYQETQYF. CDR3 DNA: TGTGCCAGTAGTATAGGACTAGCGGCGTACCAAGAGACCCAGTACTTC.

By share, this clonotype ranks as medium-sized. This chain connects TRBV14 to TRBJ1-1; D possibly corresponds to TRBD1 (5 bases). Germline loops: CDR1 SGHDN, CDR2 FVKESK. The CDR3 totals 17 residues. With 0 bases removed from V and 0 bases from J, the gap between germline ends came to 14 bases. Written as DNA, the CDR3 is TGTGCCAGCAGCCAAGACCCCTTCGAGGGGATGAACACTGAAGCTTTCTTT. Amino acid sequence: CASSQDPFEGMNTEAFF.